One sample yielded the 3 T cell receptor delta chains listed below, sequenced in a study of Vδ1+ human thymocytes. General study results and limits: In the thymus, TRG and TRD repertoires looked highly polyclonal with Gaussian CDR3 lengths.

Their specific antigens are unknown. RNA was extracted from the cells and then reverse transcribed. The CDR3 regions were amplified by multiplex PCR from V-gene primers to a constant-region primer. TCRdb ran CATT on the multiplex PCR reads. The sample holds about 75,000 delta-chain clones, around 32% seen once. The sequenced sample consisted of Vdelta1+ gamma-delta thymocytes from the thymus. The subset: FACS-sorted CD3+ TCRalphabeta- TCRVdelta1+ TCRVdelta2- thymocytes. The receptor source for this set is a boy under two years old who had congenital heart surgery.

This clone came up a few times. The V and J genes are TRDV1 and TRDJ1, with D possibly matching TRDD2 (5 bases). CDR1 TSWWSYY and CDR2 QGS come from the germline V gene. The ends were cut back, 0 bases at V and 0 bases at J, with 23 bases in the middle. This CDR3 has 20 residues. The CDR3 nucleotides read TGTGCTCTTGGGGAACTTGGACCTACCCCTGGATCATGCTACACCGATAAACTCATCTTT. Translation: CALGELGPTPGSCYTDKLIF.

The V gene is TRDV1, the J gene TRDJ1; perhaps TRDD3 as D (5 bases). This CDR3 is 18 amino acids long. Germline-derived CDR1 and CDR2 are TSWWSYY and QGS. The ends were cut back, 9 bases at V and 0 bases at J, with 26 bases in the middle. In DNA form, the CDR3 reads TGTGCTCTGTACGCCGGTACTGGACCTAAACTGTACACCGATAAACTCATCTTT. It yields the protein CALYAGTGPKLYTDKLIF.

This rearrangement joins TRDV1 to TRDJ1; TRDD3 matches 10 bases. The J segment lost 2 bases and the V segment lost 5 bases, leaving 17 bases of the junction unmatched. CDR1 and CDR2 from the germline V gene are TSWWSYY and QGS. The CDR3 totals 19 residues. The CDR3 is CALGKTSYRGIRETDKLIF. CDR3 bases: TGTGCTCTTGGGAAAACTTCCTACCGGGGGATACGGGAGACCGATAAACTCATCTTT.